This T cell receptor (beta chain) was recovered during a study of CD8+CD57+ T cells in acquired aplastic anemia. Study background: The average for DNA from sorted CD4+ and CD8+ cells was 3.2 ug. On average, healthy donors gave about 11 million reads for CD4+ cells.

This CDR3 has 16 residues. Trimming took off 0 bases at V and 4 bases at J, with 16 bases between the two ends. CDR1 is SGDLS, CDR2 YYNGEE, per germline. Genomic DNA served as template for TCR beta VDJ and CDR3 profiling. TCRdb itself ran the reads through MiXCR, one entry per CDR3 protein. The sample has about 400,000 distinct CDR3 sequences; 65% to 80% are singletons. Only a few counts were recorded for this clonotype. Its antigen is undetermined. Study conclusions and caveats: Between the patient and control groups, CD8+ Simpson's diversity did not differ significantly. Patients shared some 29 CD8+ CDR3 sequences with controls.

The TCR sequence derives from a human donor in good health, serving as a control. Material: sorted CD4+, CD8+, or CD8+CD57+ T cells (not recorded which) from PBMCs. The chain is built from TRBV9 and TRBJ1-2; D may be TRBD1 (6 bases). The CDR3 DNA reads as TGTGCCAGCAGCGTAGGCCTCAGCGCGGGGGCCTATGGCTACACCTTC. Protein: CASSVGLSAGAYGYTF.